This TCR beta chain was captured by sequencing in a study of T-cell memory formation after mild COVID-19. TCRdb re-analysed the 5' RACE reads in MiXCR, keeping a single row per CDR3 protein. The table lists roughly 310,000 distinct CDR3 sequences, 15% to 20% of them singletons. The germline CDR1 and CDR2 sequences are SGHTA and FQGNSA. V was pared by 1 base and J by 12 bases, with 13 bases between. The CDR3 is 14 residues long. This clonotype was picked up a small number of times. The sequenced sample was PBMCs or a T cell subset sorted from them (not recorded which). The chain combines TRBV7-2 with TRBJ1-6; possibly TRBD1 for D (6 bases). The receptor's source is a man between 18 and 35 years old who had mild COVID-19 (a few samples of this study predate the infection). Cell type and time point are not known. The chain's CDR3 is CASSLEGQKVPLHF. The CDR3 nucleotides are TGTGCCAGCAGCTTAGAGGGACAAAAGGTACCCCTCCACTTT.